This TCR beta chain was sequenced during a study of blood T cell repertoires in COVID-19. Study-level information: The United States, Italy and Spain were the sources of the acute and convalescent COVID-19 samples. The cDNA or gDNA used as material had been derived from T cells, B-cell-depleted T cells, or PBMCs.

Looked up from germline, CDR1 is LGHNA and CDR2 is YSLEER. Trimming took off 5 bases at V and 0 bases at J, with 12 bases between the two ends. The CDR3 is 15 residues long. Per the original data handling: Amplification from reference gene primers served as the basis for estimated nucleated cell counts. Clones were read by immunoSEQ multiplex PCR, and TCRdb kept only the in-frame ones, dropping some. D and trimming were read from the DNA, whereas the V and J calls and clone size are those reported in that table. The data contain roughly 230,000 clones, about 80% of them singletons. This clone was seen only a few times.

The sample was peripheral blood. The TCR originated in a man aged 45-60 years with active or convalescent COVID-19. The chain links TRBV4-3 to TRBJ2-3, with a possible D match to TRBD2 (5 bases). Written as DNA, the CDR3 is TGCGCCAGCAGCGCCCGAGGCGGGAGCACAGATACGCAGTATTTT. Translating it yields CASSARGGSTDTQYF.